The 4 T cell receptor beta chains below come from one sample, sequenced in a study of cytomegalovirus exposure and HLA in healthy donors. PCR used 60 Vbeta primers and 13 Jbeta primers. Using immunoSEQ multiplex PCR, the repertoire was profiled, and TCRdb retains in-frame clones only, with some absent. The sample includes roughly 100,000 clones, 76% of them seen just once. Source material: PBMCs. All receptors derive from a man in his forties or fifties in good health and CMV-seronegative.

In nucleotides, the CDR3 is TGTGCCAGCAGCTTAGAGAGGACAGGGGTCTATGGCTACACCTTC. Translation: CASSLERTGVYGYTF. The chain links TRBV7-8 to TRBJ1-2; 9 bases fit TRBD1. The CDR3 has 15 residues. CDR1 and CDR2 from the germline V gene are SGHVS and FQNEAQ. V trimming: 1 base; J trimming: 4 bases; junction bases outside the gene matches: 4.

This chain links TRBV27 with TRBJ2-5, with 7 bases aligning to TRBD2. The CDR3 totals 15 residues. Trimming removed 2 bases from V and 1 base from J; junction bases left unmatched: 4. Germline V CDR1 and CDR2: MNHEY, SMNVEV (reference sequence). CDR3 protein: CASSLMGGSQETQYF. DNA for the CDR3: TGTGCCAGCAGTTTAATGGGAGGGAGCCAAGAGACCCAGTACTTC.

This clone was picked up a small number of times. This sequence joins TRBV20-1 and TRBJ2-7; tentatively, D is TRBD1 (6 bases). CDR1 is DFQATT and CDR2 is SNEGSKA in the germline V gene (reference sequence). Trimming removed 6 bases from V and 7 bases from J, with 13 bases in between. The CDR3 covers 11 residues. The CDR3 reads CSAPGQYEQYF. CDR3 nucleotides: TGCAGTGCCCCCGGACAGTATGAGCAGTACTTC.

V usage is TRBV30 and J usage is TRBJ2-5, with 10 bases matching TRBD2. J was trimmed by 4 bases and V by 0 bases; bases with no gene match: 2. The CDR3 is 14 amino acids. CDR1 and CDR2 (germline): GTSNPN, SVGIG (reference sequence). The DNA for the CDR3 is TGTGCCTGGAGTGTAAGACTAGCGGGAGAGACCCAGTACTTC. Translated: CAWSVRLAGETQYF.